The clone carrying this TCR beta chain has more than one count but fewer than ten. The antigen is unknown. One end of the junction does not line up with germline, which may come from a read error. A J-beta primer mix and a sample-barcoded 5' primer were used in a second PCR of about 6 to 12 cycles. TCRdb processed the 5' RACE reads anew with MiXCR; each CDR3 protein has one entry. The table lists some 760,000 distinct CDR3 sequences, approximately 25% of them singletons. The sample comes from a study of blood T cells in healthy people across ages. Study-level findings and limits: Strong correlation was found linking TCR beta diversity to naive T cell percentage.

Germline lookup yields CDR1 SGHAT and CDR2 FQNNGV. This CDR3 is 14 amino acids long. These data were also filed under a second study, of T cells of mothers and their children. That report notes: Donors comprised a few healthy Caucasian mothers plus their six children.

Specimen: blood. The gene calls are TRBV11-2 and TRBJ2-3, with unresolved D. This TCR was sampled from a boy aged 5 to 17 in good health. The CDR3 protein is CTSSAILYTDTQYF. The CDR3 DNA is TGTACCAGCAGCGCAATACTCTACACAGATACGCAGTATTTT.